The 20 T cell receptor beta chains presented below share a single source sample, sequenced in a study of multiple sclerosis patients with progressive multifocal leukoencephalopathy. The method was immunoSEQ multiplex PCR; TCRdb's version includes in-frame clones alone and lacks a portion of them. The table includes tens of thousands of clones, 75% to 90% detected once. Time point here: before natalizumab initiation. The sequencing sample was made of PBMCs. The receptor source for this set is a human donor with multiple sclerosis.

V usage is TRBV4-3 and J usage is TRBJ2-1; D gene uncertain. In germline, CDR1 is LGHNA, CDR2 YSLEER. The CDR3 has 14 amino acids. Trimming took off 0 bases at V and 3 bases at J, with 6 bases between the two ends. CDR3 nucleotides: TGCGCCAGCAGCCAAGAAACGGTCTACAATGAGCAGTTCTTC. Protein product: CASSQETVYNEQFF.

The chain joins TRBV9 to TRBJ1-5; maybe TRBD1 (5 bases). CDR1 is SGDLS and CDR2 is YYNGEE in the germline V gene. The V gene lost 4 bases and the J gene lost 2 bases, with 13 bases spanning the gap. This CDR3 has 15 residues. Here the CDR3 DNA reads TGTGCCAGCAGCTCGGAGGGGATTCGCAATCAGCCCCAGCATTTT. The encoded protein is CASSSEGIRNQPQHF.

The chain has TRBV27 and TRBJ2-3; no definite D call. CDR1 and CDR2 from the germline V gene are MNHEY and SMNVEV (reference sequence). CDR3 length: 16 amino acids. Trimming removed 7 bases from V and 0 bases from J, with 17 bases in between. This chain's CDR3 is CASTFFPSVSTDTQYF. The CDR3 DNA reads TGTGCCAGCACTTTTTTCCCCAGCGTCAGCACAGATACGCAGTATTTT.

This sequence joins TRBV28 and TRBJ1-3, with unresolved D. This CDR3 is built from 16 residues. The germline V gene has CDR1 MDHEN and CDR2 SYDVKM. V lost 9 bases and J lost 1, with 19 bases in between. The CDR3: CASGEGPIISGNTIYF. CDR3 coding DNA: TGTGCCAGTGGGGAGGGCCCGATAATATCTGGAAACACCATATATTTT. The variable domain in full, completed from reference TRBV28 and TRBJ1-3, reads DVKVTQSSRYLVKRTGEKVFLECVQDMDHENMFWYRQDPGLGLRLIYFSYDVKMKEKGDIPEGYSVSREKKERFSLILESASTNQTSMYLCASGEGPIISGNTIYFGEGSWLTVV.

V is TRBV5-5 and J is TRBJ1-4; D perhaps matches TRBD1 (6 bases). V was pared by 1 base and J by 8 bases, with 15 bases between. CDR3 size: 15 residues. CDR1 and CDR2 (germline): SGHKS, YYEKEE (reference sequence). CDR3 bases: TGTGCCAGCAGCTTGTTCCCAGGGGAGGGCGAAAAACTGTTTTTT. This translates into CASSLFPGEGEKLFF. The variable domain in full, completed from reference TRBV5-5 and TRBJ1-4, reads DAGVTQSPTHLIKTRGQQVTLRCSPISGHKSVSWYQQVLGQGPQFIFQYYEKEERGRGNFPDRFSARQFPNYSSELNVNALLLGDSALYLCASSLFPGEGEKLFFGSGTQLSVL.

This clone is a singleton in its sample. The rearrangement joins TRBV7-8 to TRBJ2-3; 10 nucleotides agree with TRBD1. This CDR3 contains 17 residues. V was clipped by 5 bases and J by 3 bases; unmatched bases: 11. Germline loops: CDR1 SGHVS, CDR2 FQNEAQ. CDR3 sequence (DNA): TGTGCCAGCAGCATAACGACAGGGGGCGCAACAACAGATACGCAGTATTTT. Protein product: CASSITTGGATTDTQYF.

J is TRBJ2-1 and V is TRBV7-6; 14 nucleotides line up with TRBD2. CDR1 and CDR2 (germline): SGHVS, FNYEAQ. This CDR3 contains 18 residues. The V gene end was trimmed by 1 base and the J gene end by 3 bases; junction bases not matched to a gene: 5. CDR3 protein: CASSLERTSGGFYNEQFF. The CDR3, as DNA: TGTGCCAGCAGCTTAGAGAGGACTAGCGGGGGGTTCTACAATGAGCAGTTCTTC.

The chain employs TRBV18 and TRBJ1-5; D call uncertain. CDR3 length equals 15 residues. The germline V and J ends were trimmed by 4 bases and 0 bases, with 10 bases remaining between them. CDR1 and CDR2 from the germline V gene are KGHSH and LQKENI. The CDR3 DNA sequence: TGTGCCAGCTCACTGGGAGGTGATAGCAATCAGCCCCAGCATTTT. Amino acid sequence: CASSLGGDSNQPQHF.

The chain has TRBV11-2 and TRBJ1-6, with 10 bases lining up with TRBD1. The CDR3 totals 17 residues. Unmatched junction bases numbered 1, after V lost 1 base and J lost 1 base. CDR1 is SGHAT and CDR2 is FQNNGV in the germline V gene. CDR3 DNA sequence: TGTGCCAGCAGCTTAGTGGGACAGGGGTCCTATAATTCACCCCTCCACTTT. Its translation is CASSLVGQGSYNSPLHF.

The chain has TRBV28 and TRBJ2-1, with 12 bases aligning to TRBD2. From germline, CDR1 is MDHEN and CDR2 SYDVKM. Losses at the gene ends were 6 bases for V and 5 bases for J; bases not matched to a gene: 8. CDR3 length: 16 residues. CDR3 DNA: TGTGCCAGCAGGGAGCTAGCGGGAGGGCCACACAATGAGCAGTTCTTC. Encoded protein: CASRELAGGPHNEQFF.

This clone was recorded only once. The chain recombines TRBV10-1 with TRBJ2-5, with 11 bases that match TRBD2. CDR3 length: 16 amino acids. CDR1 WNHNN and CDR2 SYGVQD come from the germline V gene (reference sequence). After removal of 5 bases from V and 4 bases from J, the junction contained 9 bases not matched to a gene. The CDR3 DNA reads TGCGCCAGCAGTTCGCGACTAGCGGGGCCAGGAGAGACCCAGTACTTC. Amino acids: CASSSRLAGPGETQYF.

This clone was recorded a few times. This same CDR3 is encoded by further DNA sequences in the sample. V usage is TRBV4-1 and J usage is TRBJ2-1, with TRBD2 identical over 14 bases. Trimming removed 1 base from V and 6 bases from J; junction bases left unmatched: 8. There are 18 residues in the CDR3. The germline CDR1 and CDR2 sequences are MGHRA and YSYEKL. The CDR3 loop reads CASSQVDMGLAGVNEQFF. The CDR3 DNA follows: TGCGCCAGCAGCCAAGTGGATATGGGACTAGCGGGGGTCAATGAGCAGTTCTTC.

The chain carries TRBV14 and TRBJ2-1; D not certain. Per germline, CDR1 SGHDN and CDR2 FVKESK. The length of the CDR3 is 15 residues. Trimming took off 3 bases at V and 2 bases at J, with 11 bases between the two ends. CDR3 DNA sequence: TGTGCCAGCAGCCATCAAGCGCGGCCCTACAATGAGCAGTTCTTC. Its translation: CASSHQARPYNEQFF.

This chain connects TRBV9 to TRBJ1-1; D is ambiguous. Per germline, CDR1 SGDLS and CDR2 YYNGEE. V lost 3 bases and J 3 bases, leaving 9 bases between the germline ends. CDR3 size: 13 residues. The CDR3 DNA sequence: TGTGCCAGCAGCGGCGGCGGGTACACTGAAGCTTTCTTT. Residues: CASSGGGYTEAFF.

V and J are TRBV4-3 and TRBJ1-1; D unclear. This CDR3 has 14 residues. Germline values: CDR1 LGHNA, CDR2 YSLEER. V was trimmed by 4 bases and J by 2 bases, leaving 11 bases between them. In DNA form, the CDR3 reads TGCGCCAGCAGCCCCACGGAAATAAACACTGAAGCTTTCTTT. Its translation is CASSPTEINTEAFF.

The V call is TRBV27, the J call TRBJ2-3; 11 bases map to TRBD2. J lost 4 bases, V lost 7 bases, and 7 bases had no gene match. Germline V gives CDR1 MNHEY, CDR2 SMNVEV (reference sequence). The CDR3 runs to 15 residues. This CDR3 is CASTLGGLAADTQYF. DNA for the CDR3: TGTGCCAGCACCCTGGGGGGACTAGCGGCAGATACGCAGTATTTT.

This chain links TRBV27 with TRBJ2-1; D unresolved. V was trimmed by 8 bases and J by 6 bases, leaving 14 bases between them. This CDR3 has 13 residues. Germline V CDR1 and CDR2: MNHEY, SMNVEV (reference sequence). The CDR3: CASCLTVLNEQFF. The CDR3 DNA reads TGTGCCAGCTGCCTGACGGTCCTCAATGAGCAGTTCTTC.

Here the CDR3 DNA reads TGTGCCAGTGGAAGGGTGGGTTTTGATCAGCCCCAGCATTTT. Amino acids: CASGRVGFDQPQHF. The chain employs TRBV19 and TRBJ1-5; D is unclear. The CDR3 loop spans 14 amino acids. V was cut by 8 bases and J by 5 bases, with 16 bases left in between. The germline CDR1 and CDR2 sequences are LNHDA and SQIVND (reference sequence).

The V and J genes are TRBV4-1 and TRBJ2-5; a weak D match, TRBD1 (6 bases). Germline V lookup: CDR1 MGHRA, CDR2 YSYEKL. V was shortened by 4 bases and J by 5 bases, with 17 bases between the two germline ends. CDR3 size: 15 residues. The CDR3 coding sequence is TGCGCCAGCAGCCGTGGGACAACGGGCAGGGAGACCCAGTACTTC. Translating it yields CASSRGTTGRETQYF.

This clone was seen a handful of times. The gene calls are TRBV6-5 and TRBJ2-1; D might be TRBD2 (6 bases). The V and J ends lost 8 bases and 2 bases respectively, with 13 bases between them. This CDR3 has 14 amino acids. Per germline, CDR1 MNHEY and CDR2 SVGAGI. The DNA for the CDR3 is TGTGCCAGCGGCCGACTAGGTACCTACAATGAGCAGTTCTTC. Its protein product is CASGRLGTYNEQFF.